What follows are 23 T cell receptor beta chains derived from one specimen sequenced in a study of CD8+ T cells in alopecia areata. The treatment here: oral pan-JAK inhibitor, 5-10 mg twice daily. RNA was isolated and reverse transcribed to cDNA, the sequencing template. TCRdb's copy holds only in-frame clones and misses some; the assay was immunoSEQ multiplex PCR. The profile shows tens of thousands of clones, roughly 66% of them singletons. The sample was CD8+ T cells sorted from blood, taken at week 24, from a patient treated with tofacitinib. The receptors stem from a human donor with alopecia areata.

J is TRBJ2-6 and V is TRBV5-5; unclear D gene. Per the germline V gene, CDR1 is SGHKS and CDR2 is YYEKEE (reference sequence). The CDR3 is made up of 16 amino acids. Trimming took off 4 bases at V and 0 bases at J, with 11 bases between the two ends. The CDR3 DNA reads as TGTGCCAGCAGCGACCAACAAGTCTCTGGGGCCAACGTCCTGACTTTC. This sequence encodes CASSDQQVSGANVLTF.

The chain recombines TRBV4-3 with TRBJ2-5; TRBD1 matches at 8 bases. The V and J ends lost 1 base and 4 bases, in that order; junction bases with no gene match: 8. Germline CDR1 reads LGHNA; CDR2 reads YSLEER. The CDR3 runs to 16 residues. This chain's CDR3 is CASSQVSGGWGETQYF. The CDR3 nucleotides read TGCGCCAGCAGCCAAGTATCAGGGGGCTGGGGAGAGACCCAGTACTTC.

This clone has just one count. The rearrangement links TRBV29-1 to TRBJ1-1; 9 bases are shared with TRBD1. Germline V gene lookup returns CDR1 SQVTM and CDR2 ANQGSEA. The CDR3 has 12 residues. Trimming cost V 6 bases and J 8 bases; bases outside gene matches: 7. The CDR3 spells CSVYRGPREAFF. The CDR3 DNA reads as TGCAGCGTATACAGGGGGCCCAGGGAAGCTTTCTTT.

The gene calls are TRBV6-5 and TRBJ1-5, with 9 positions matching TRBD1. Germline V gene sequence: CDR1 MNHEY, CDR2 SVGAGI. The V gene end was trimmed by 5 bases and the J gene end by 7 bases; junction bases not matched to a gene: 3. The CDR3 covers 13 residues. The CDR3 region has the DNA TGTGCCAGCAGTACCACAGGGGGCCAGCCCCAGCATTTT. Its protein product is CASSTTGGQPQHF.

This clone turned up a few times. The genes are TRBV7-9 and TRBJ1-2; D gene unclear. From germline, CDR1 is SEHNR and CDR2 FQNEAQ (reference sequence). The CDR3 has 12 residues. The V and J ends lost 5 bases and 8 bases respectively, with 12 bases between them. In DNA, the CDR3 is TGTGCCAGCAGCCCGGATGGTGGGGGCTACACCTTC. Its translation is CASSPDGGGYTF.

The chain has TRBV27 and TRBJ1-1; D gene unclear. CDR3 length: 14 residues. Trimming cost V 6 bases and J 1 base, with 12 bases left between them. Germline V gene lookup returns CDR1 MNHEY and CDR2 SMNVEV (reference sequence). The CDR3 nucleotides read TGTGCCAGCAGACCTACCCCGGGGAACACTGAAGCTTTCTTT. It yields the protein CASRPTPGNTEAFF.

The gene calls are TRBV10-3 and TRBJ1-1; D is unclear. Germline lookup yields CDR1 ENHRY and CDR2 SYGVKD. The CDR3 loop spans 13 amino acids. V was cut by 3 bases and J by 0 bases, with 5 bases left in between. CDR3 sequence: CAISERLNTEAFF. The CDR3 nucleotides are TGTGCCATCAGTGAACGGTTGAACACTGAAGCTTTCTTT.

The chain employs TRBV13 and TRBJ2-1; unclear D gene. CDR1 is PRHDT and CDR2 is FYEKMQ in the germline V gene (reference sequence). CDR3 length: 11 amino acids. The V and J ends lost 2 bases and 7 bases respectively, with 3 bases between them. Here the CDR3 DNA reads TGTGCCAGCAGCTTAACGAATGAGCAGTTCTTC. Its protein product is CASSLTNEQFF.

The chain recombines TRBV9 with TRBJ2-5; D unresolved. Trimming left V 3 bases short and J 2 bases short, with 8 bases between. The V gene's germline CDR1 is SGDLS and CDR2 YYNGEE. The CDR3 extends over 13 amino acids. The CDR3 sequence is CASSAPQQETQYF. CDR3 in DNA: TGTGCCAGCAGCGCTCCGCAACAAGAGACCCAGTACTTC.

The rearrangement links TRBV27 to TRBJ2-3; D is unclear. There are 14 residues in the CDR3. The germline CDR1 and CDR2 sequences are MNHEY and SMNVEV (reference sequence). V was pared by 5 bases and J by 4 bases, with 13 bases between. The CDR3 loop is CASSPSPRADTQYF. CDR3 in DNA: TGTGCCAGCAGTCCCTCCCCTCGGGCAGATACGCAGTATTTT.

V usage is TRBV2 and J usage is TRBJ2-7; the D gene is possibly TRBD1 (6 bases). In germline, CDR1 is SNHLY, CDR2 FYNNEI. The CDR3 is 13 amino acids. Trimming pared 8 bases from V and 0 bases from J, leaving 11 bases between. The CDR3 nucleotides read TGTGCCAGCCTGACAGGCCTCTCCTACGAGCAGTACTTC. The encoded protein is CASLTGLSYEQYF.

Only a few counts were recorded for this clone. The CDR3 spells CAISDSGSSYEQYF. In DNA, the CDR3 is TGTGCCATCAGTGATAGCGGGAGCTCCTACGAGCAGTACTTC. J is TRBJ2-7 and V is TRBV10-3, with 9 bases identical to TRBD2. V gave up 3 bases and J gave up 0 bases; unmatched junction bases: 0. Germline V gives CDR1 ENHRY, CDR2 SYGVKD. The CDR3 consists of 14 residues.

This clone has just one count. This sequence joins TRBV9 and TRBJ1-1, with TRBD1 matching 10 bases. The germline CDR1 and CDR2 sequences are SGDLS and YYNGEE. With 4 bases clipped from V and 10 bases from J, the junction kept 7 bases outside the gene matches. This CDR3 is built from 13 residues. CDR3 in DNA: TGTGCCAGCAGCTCCCGGGACAGGGGAATAGCTTTCTTT. Amino acid sequence: CASSSRDRGIAFF.

This chain connects TRBV18 to TRBJ2-3, with 9 bases matching TRBD2. Germline values: CDR1 KGHSH, CDR2 LQKENI. The CDR3 contains 16 residues. V lost 2 bases to trimming and J lost 3 bases; unmatched junction nucleotides: 6. The CDR3 protein is CASSPRAGGSTDTQYF. The CDR3 DNA follows: TGTGCCAGCTCACCAAGAGCGGGAGGATCAACAGATACGCAGTATTTT.

The rearrangement joins TRBV4-1 to TRBJ1-2; D is perhaps TRBD1 (6 bases). V was pared by 1 base and J by 0 bases, with 18 bases between. CDR1 and CDR2 from the germline V gene are MGHRA and YSYEKL. The CDR3 extends over 18 amino acids. The chain's CDR3 is CASSQGRGQIVSNYGYTF. CDR3 coding DNA: TGCGCCAGCAGCCAAGGACGTGGACAGATCGTCTCTAACTATGGCTACACCTTC.

V gene TRBV6-5 combines with J gene TRBJ2-7, with 7 bases that match TRBD2. Germline CDR1 MNHEY, CDR2 SVGAGI. The CDR3 covers 13 residues. V shed 6 bases and J 3 bases; nucleotides not matched to a gene: 5. CDR3 in DNA: TGTGCCAGCAGAAACCGGGACTACTACGAGCAGTACTTC. It translates to CASRNRDYYEQYF.

In its sample, this clone was seen a few times. The chain recombines TRBV27 with TRBJ1-2; D remains ambiguous. Germline assignment: CDR1 MNHEY and CDR2 SMNVEV (reference sequence). Trimming took 1 base from V and 1 from J, leaving 4 bases between them. This CDR3 is 13 amino acids long. This chain's CDR3 is CASSLLGNYGYTF. The CDR3 coding sequence is TGTGCCAGCAGTTTATTGGGTAACTATGGCTACACCTTC.

The chain carries TRBV2 and TRBJ2-7, with TRBD2 matching 14 bases. Germline V lookup: CDR1 SNHLY, CDR2 FYNNEI. J lost 3 bases, V lost 4 bases, and 2 bases had no gene match. This CDR3 comprises 15 residues. The CDR3 protein is CASSVGLAGGYEQYF. Written as DNA, the CDR3 is TGTGCCAGCAGTGTAGGACTAGCGGGGGGCTACGAGCAGTACTTC. The full variable domain, its missing parts supplied by reference TRBV2 and TRBJ2-7, is EPEVTQTPSHQVTQMGQEVILRCVPISNHLYFYWYRQILGQKVEFLVSFYNNEISEKSEIFDDQFSVERPDGSNFTLKIRSTKLEDSAMYFCASSVGLAGGYEQYFGPGTRLTVT.

Worth noting for this clone: At one end, the junction sequence differs from germline, possibly due to a read error. Other DNA sequences of this sample code for an identical CDR3. This chain links TRBV4-1 with TRBJ1-1, with D uncertain. The CDR3 has 12 residues. The V gene's germline CDR1 is MGHRA and CDR2 YSYEKL. The CDR3 is CASSQGNTEAFF. The CDR3 DNA reads TGCGCCAGCAGTCAAGGTAACACTGAAGCTTTCTTT.

The chain recombines TRBV4-1 with TRBJ2-7; 10 bases fit TRBD1. Germline CDR1 MGHRA, CDR2 YSYEKL. The CDR3 is made up of 16 amino acids. With V trimmed by 0 bases and J by 3 bases, 5 bases remained unmatched. The CDR3 DNA follows: TGCGCCAGCAGCCAAGATGGAGGGACAGGGGTCTACGAGCAGTACTTC. Translation gives CASSQDGGTGVYEQYF.

This chain joins TRBV4-2 and TRBJ2-1, with D unclear. CDR3 length equals 17 residues. The germline gives CDR1 LGHNA, CDR2 YNFKEQ. Between the trimmed V and J ends, which lost 2 bases and 0 bases, there was a span of 14 bases. The DNA of the CDR3 is TGTGCCAGCAGCCAACCCTCGCGGTTGGGCTCCTACAATGAGCAGTTCTTC. Translation gives CASSQPSRLGSYNEQFF.

In this sample, this clone turned up many times. The gene calls are TRBV2 and TRBJ2-7; unclear D gene. The CDR3 loop spans 15 amino acids. Germline CDR1 and CDR2: SNHLY and FYNNEI. V gave up 6 bases and J gave up 0 bases, with 15 bases separating them. CDR3 DNA: TGTGCCAGCAGCTTAGATCCCACGTTCTCCTACGAGCAGTACTTC. It codes for CASSLDPTFSYEQYF.

By frequency in the sample, this clone is medium-sized. The chain uses TRBV28 and TRBJ1-2, with unresolved D. The ends were cut back, 5 bases at V and 6 bases at J, with 16 bases in the middle. The length of the CDR3 is 14 residues. The germline gives CDR1 MDHEN, CDR2 SYDVKM. CDR3 DNA: TGTGCCAGCAGTCGACTAATGGACGGGGATGGCTACACCTTC. It is translated as CASSRLMDGDGYTF.